The present T cell receptor beta chain was sequenced within a study of T-cell memory formation after mild COVID-19. General observations from the study: Unconfirmed was the SARS-CoV-2 specificity of second-wave clones that peaked on day 37. Contracting clones localized mainly to CM and EM when CD4+ and mainly to EMRA when CD8+.

Note on this clonotype: Its specificity is not known.

cDNA libraries for TCR alpha and TCR beta, carrying sample barcodes and UMIs, came from 5'RACE with constant-segment primers. TCRdb processed the 5' RACE reads anew with MiXCR; each CDR3 protein has one entry. The data hold 400,000 or so distinct CDR3 sequences, with about 20% observed a single time. CDR1 is SGHNT, CDR2 YENEEA, per germline. The CDR3 length is 17 residues. V dropped 1 base and J dropped 2; count of bases not matched to a gene: 11. The sequenced sample was PBMCs or a T cell subset sorted from them (not recorded which). This TCR was recovered from an adult woman who had mild COVID-19 (a few samples of this study predate the infection). Cell type and time point are not known. The chain employs TRBV11-3 and TRBJ2-7; 7 bases agree with TRBD2. The chain's CDR3 is CASSLASGSGKTYEQYF. CDR3 DNA sequence: TGTGCCAGCAGCTTAGCATCCGGGAGCGGGAAGACCTACGAGCAGTACTTC. Filled out from reference TRBV11-3 and TRBJ2-7, the complete variable domain reads EAGVVQSPRYKIIEKKQPVAFWCNPISGHNTLYWYLQNLGQGPELLIRYENEEAVDDSQLPKDRFSAERLKGVDSTLKIQPAELGDSAVYLCASSLASGSGKTYEQYFGPGTRLTVT.